The 18 T cell receptor beta chains given below trace back to one sample, sequenced in a study of blood T cell repertoires in COVID-19. The repertoire was sequenced with immunoSEQ multiplex PCR; TCRdb's copy has only in-frame clones and lacks some. The sample carries about 120,000 clones, roughly nine tenths recorded once. Sequences were obtained from peripheral blood. These receptors came from a man in his 70s who had recovered from COVID-19.

V and J are TRBV6-5 and TRBJ2-1; D unclear. The germline V and J ends were trimmed by 6 bases and 10 bases, with 13 bases remaining between them. Germline V gene lookup returns CDR1 MNHEY and CDR2 SVGAGI. This CDR3 contains 12 residues. The CDR3, as DNA: TGTGCCAGCAGCCACCGTGGAGAGGAGCAGTTCTTC. Its translation is CASSHRGEEQFF.

The V and J genes are TRBV25-1 and TRBJ2-1; D possibly corresponds to TRBD1 (5 bases). Germline V gives CDR1 MGHDK, CDR2 SYGVNS. Trimming cost V 10 bases and J 8 bases, with 21 bases left between them. The CDR3 consists of 14 residues. The CDR3 coding sequence is TGTGCCATAACCGAAGGGGTGCGGTTCTATGAGCAGTTCTTC. The encoded protein is CAITEGVRFYEQFF.

This clone was observed a handful of times. The J gene is TRBJ2-2, the V gene TRBV5-1; tentatively, D is TRBD2 (6 bases). Trimming shortened V by 0 bases and J by 7 bases, and 10 bases separated the two germline ends. CDR3 size: 14 residues. Per the germline V gene, CDR1 is SGHRS and CDR2 is YFSETQ. The CDR3 region has the DNA TGCGCCAGCAGCTTGGCCGAGGGACTCGGGGAGCTGTTTTTT. Protein: CASSLAEGLGELFF.

CDR3 in DNA: TGTGCCAGCAGCCGGCCCTTAGGACAGGGTCCCTACGAGCAGTACTTC. As protein: CASSRPLGQGPYEQYF. V usage is TRBV3-1 (or the pseudogene TRBV3-2) and J usage is TRBJ2-7, with 8 bases identical to TRBD1. Trimming cost V 4 bases and J 2 bases; bases outside gene matches: 10. The CDR3 is made up of 16 amino acids. Germline V gene sequence: CDR1 LGHDT, CDR2 YNNKEL (reference sequence).

This clone showed up just once. The rearrangement uses TRBV12-2 and TRBJ2-5; TRBD1 was called by the table and not checked on the DNA. TRBV12-2 is recorded as a pseudogene. This CDR3 has 12 residues. This CDR3 is CASPPRQETQYF. In DNA form, the CDR3 reads TGTGCAAGTCCTCCCAGACAAGAGACCCAGTACTTC.

V usage is TRBV19 and J usage is TRBJ2-3; the D is unclear. The CDR3 has 13 residues. Trimming left V 7 bases short and J 0 bases short, with 8 bases between. Germline V gives CDR1 LNHDA, CDR2 SQIVND (reference sequence). Written as DNA, the CDR3 is TGTGCCAGTAAACCCCGGAGCACAGATACGCAGTATTTT. Its translation: CASKPRSTDTQYF.

The rearrangement joins TRBV14 to TRBJ2-1, with no clear D. The CDR3 totals 16 residues. Trimming pared 1 base from V and 0 bases from J, leaving 10 bases between. CDR1 and CDR2 (germline): SGHDN, FVKESK. The CDR3, as DNA: TGTGCCAGCAGCCAAGGTCGCGTGAGCTCCTACAATGAGCAGTTCTTC. Protein product: CASSQGRVSSYNEQFF.

The chain is built from TRBV7-2 and TRBJ1-5; tentatively, D is TRBD1 (6 bases). Trimming left V 5 bases short and J 6 bases short, with 20 bases between. Germline V CDR1 and CDR2: SGHTA, FQGNSA. This CDR3 has 16 amino acids. CDR3 sequence (DNA): TGTGCCAGCAGCCCAGGTTTCAGGGGAAGTCGTCAGCCCCAGCATTTT. It is translated as CASSPGFRGSRQPQHF.

The chain has TRBV7-3 and TRBJ1-6, with 8 bases fitting TRBD1. The junction had 10 bases not matched to a gene; V was cut back by 4 bases and J by 14 bases. Germline assignment: CDR1 SGHTA and CDR2 FQGTGA. The CDR3 contains 14 residues. CDR3 bases: TGTGCCAGCAGCTCAGGACAGGGACCAACGGCCCTCCACTTT. The encoded protein is CASSSGQGPTALHF.

The CDR3 nucleotides are TGTGCCAGCAGCCCTCAGGGGGCACCCATCCCCGAGCAGTACTTC. Translation gives CASSPQGAPIPEQYF. The chain couples TRBV9 to TRBJ2-7, with 8 positions matching TRBD1. Germline V gene data show CDR1 as SGDLS and CDR2 as YYNGEE. The CDR3 is 15 amino acids. Trimming at V came to 4 bases and at J to 6 bases, leaving 12 bases not matched to a gene. The full variable domain, rest sourced from reference TRBV9 and TRBJ2-7, is DSGVTQTPKHLITATGQRVTLRCSPRSGDLSVYWYQQSLDQGLQFLIQYYNGEERAKGNILERFSAQQFPDLHSELNLSSLELGDSALYFCASSPQGAPIPEQYFGPGTRLTVT.

V and J are TRBV10-1 and TRBJ2-2, with TRBD1 matching over 9 bases. CDR3 size: 15 residues. Unmatched junction bases numbered 5, after V lost 3 bases and J lost 6 bases. CDR1 WNHNN and CDR2 SYGVQD come from the germline V gene (reference sequence). This chain's CDR3 is CASSDARTGAGELFF. CDR3 DNA sequence: TGCGCCAGCAGTGATGCTCGGACAGGGGCCGGGGAGCTGTTTTTT.

The V call is TRBV7-6, the J call TRBJ2-1; 11 nucleotides match TRBD2. The CDR3 is made up of 15 amino acids. J lost 4 bases, V lost 2 bases, and 1 base had no gene match. CDR1 is SGHVS, CDR2 FNYEAQ, per germline. This CDR3 reads CASSLTSGGYNEQFF. CDR3 nucleotide sequence: TGTGCCAGCAGCTTAACTAGCGGGGGTTACAATGAGCAGTTCTTC.

The sample holds a few counts of this clone. The chain is built from TRBV28 and TRBJ1-6, with D uncertain. The CDR3 sequence is 14 residues long. Trimming pared 2 bases from V and 9 bases from J, leaving 11 bases between. The germline V gene has CDR1 MDHEN and CDR2 SYDVKM. Written as DNA, the CDR3 is TGTGCCAGCAGTTTAGGCAGTACGGGTTCACCCCTCCACTTT. Translated: CASSLGSTGSPLHF.

This sequence joins TRBV18 and TRBJ2-2; 7 positions match TRBD2. CDR3 length: 15 amino acids. Germline CDR1 is KGHSH and CDR2 is LQKENI. The V gene end was trimmed by 3 bases and the J gene end by 5 bases; junction bases not matched to a gene: 6. The CDR3 reads CASSPGGSRTGELFF. In DNA form, the CDR3 reads TGTGCCAGCTCACCGGGCGGGAGTCGAACCGGGGAGCTGTTTTTT.

The table lists this clone with a count of one. This chain uses TRBV30 with TRBJ1-1; D gene uncertain. The CDR3 consists of 13 residues. V lost 0 bases and J 6 bases, leaving 11 bases between the germline ends. Germline values: CDR1 GTSNPN, CDR2 SVGIG (reference sequence). CDR3 DNA sequence: TGTGCCTGGAGTGTAGGAGGGTTCGCTGAAGCTTTCTTT. As protein: CAWSVGGFAEAFF.

The rearrangement uses TRBV5-1 and TRBJ1-2; 8 bases fit TRBD1. Losses at the gene ends were 4 bases for V and 5 bases for J; bases not matched to a gene: 7. This CDR3 region has 14 residues. Germline CDR1 is SGHRS and CDR2 is YFSETQ. CDR3 DNA sequence: TGCGCCAGCAGCGACCGGGACAGGCGTTATGGCTACACCTTC. Translated: CASSDRDRRYGYTF.

The V call is TRBV4-1, the J call TRBJ2-5, with 12 bases matching TRBD2. The CDR3 consists of 17 residues. CDR1 is MGHRA and CDR2 is YSYEKL in the germline V gene. Trimming took 2 bases from V and 5 from J; bases not matched to a gene: 9. CDR3 residues: CASSQFATSGRKETQYF. CDR3 coding DNA: TGCGCCAGCAGCCAATTCGCGACTAGCGGGAGAAAGGAGACCCAGTACTTC.

For the CDR3, the DNA is TGTGCCAGCAGTCGTATGAACACTGAAGCTTTCTTT. Translating gives CASSRMNTEAFF. This chain connects TRBV2 to TRBJ1-1; D unclear. Trimming pared 5 bases from V and 0 bases from J, leaving 4 bases between. The CDR3 is 12 residues long. Per germline, CDR1 SNHLY and CDR2 FYNNEI. The full variable domain, rest sourced from reference TRBV2 and TRBJ1-1, is EPEVTQTPSHQVTQMGQEVILRCVPISNHLYFYWYRQILGQKVEFLVSFYNNEISEKSEIFDDQFSVERPDGSNFTLKIRSTKLEDSAMYFCASSRMNTEAFFGQGTRLTVV.